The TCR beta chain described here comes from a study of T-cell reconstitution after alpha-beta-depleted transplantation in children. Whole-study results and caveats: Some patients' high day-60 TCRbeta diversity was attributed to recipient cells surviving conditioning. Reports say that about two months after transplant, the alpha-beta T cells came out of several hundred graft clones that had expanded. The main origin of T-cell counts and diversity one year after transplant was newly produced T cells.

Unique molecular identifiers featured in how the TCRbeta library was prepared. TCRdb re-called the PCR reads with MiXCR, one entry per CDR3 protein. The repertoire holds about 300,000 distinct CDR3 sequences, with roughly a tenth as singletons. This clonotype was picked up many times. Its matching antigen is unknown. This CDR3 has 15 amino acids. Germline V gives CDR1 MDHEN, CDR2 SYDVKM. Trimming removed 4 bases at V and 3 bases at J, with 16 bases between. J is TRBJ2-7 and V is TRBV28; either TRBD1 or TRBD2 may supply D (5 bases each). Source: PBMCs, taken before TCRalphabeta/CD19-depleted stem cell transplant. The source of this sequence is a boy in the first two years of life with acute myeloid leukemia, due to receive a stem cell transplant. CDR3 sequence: CASSSGTLIFYEQYF. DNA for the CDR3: TGTGCCAGCAGTTCCGGGACCCTTATTTTCTACGAGCAGTACTTC.